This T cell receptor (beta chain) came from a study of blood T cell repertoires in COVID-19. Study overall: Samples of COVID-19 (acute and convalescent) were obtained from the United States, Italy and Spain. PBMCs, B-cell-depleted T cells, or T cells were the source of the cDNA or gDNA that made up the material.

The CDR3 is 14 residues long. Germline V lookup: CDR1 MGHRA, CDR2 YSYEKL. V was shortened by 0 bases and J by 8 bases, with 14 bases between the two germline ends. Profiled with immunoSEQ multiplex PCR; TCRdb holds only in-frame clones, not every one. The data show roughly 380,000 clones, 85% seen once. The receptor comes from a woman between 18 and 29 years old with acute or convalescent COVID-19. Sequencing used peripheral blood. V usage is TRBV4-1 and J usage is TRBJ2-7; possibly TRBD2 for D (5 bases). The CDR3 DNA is TGCGCCAGCAGCCAAGAGCGGGTTGGGAGTCAGCAGTACTTC. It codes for CASSQERVGSQQYF.